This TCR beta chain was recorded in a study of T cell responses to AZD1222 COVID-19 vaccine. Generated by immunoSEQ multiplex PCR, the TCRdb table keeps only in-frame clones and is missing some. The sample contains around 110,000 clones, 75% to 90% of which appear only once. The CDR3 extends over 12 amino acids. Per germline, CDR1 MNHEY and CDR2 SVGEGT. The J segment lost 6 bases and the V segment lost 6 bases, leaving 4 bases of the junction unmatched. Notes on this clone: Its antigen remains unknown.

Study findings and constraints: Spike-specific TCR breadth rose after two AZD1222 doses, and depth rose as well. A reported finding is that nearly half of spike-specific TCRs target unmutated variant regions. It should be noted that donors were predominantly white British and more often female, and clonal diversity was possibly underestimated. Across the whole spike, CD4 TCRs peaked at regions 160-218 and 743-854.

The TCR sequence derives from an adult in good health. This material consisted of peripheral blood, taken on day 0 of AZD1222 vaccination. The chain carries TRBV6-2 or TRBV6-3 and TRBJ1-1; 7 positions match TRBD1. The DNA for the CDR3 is TGTGCCAGCAGGCCTCAGGGGGCTGAAGCTTTCTTT. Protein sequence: CASRPQGAEAFF.